This T cell receptor (beta chain) appears in the sequencing data of a study of cytomegalovirus exposure and HLA in healthy donors (dated by TCRdb to the late 2010s). Describing the broader study: In an earlier analysis of fewer than 750 of the donors, 276 Gb of sequence data and some 120 million unique TCR beta sequences from about 190 million T cells were reported. Roughly 300 gigabases of sequencing data and 70 million to 100 million unique TCR sequences made up an early release that covered 640 HLA-typed donors. The genetic ancestry cluster associated with self-reported Caucasian donors included about four fifths of the 398 genotyped donors. The study aimed to test whether signatures of past pathogen exposure could be identified by cataloging public T cell receptors. Using immunosequencing, the study profiled T cell repertoires from 500 to 800 subjects and related those repertoires to cytomegalovirus serostatus. Along with the approximately 700-subject first cohort, a separate validation cohort of more than 90 different subjects was used. High-throughput TCR immunosequencing, statistical association of individual TCRs with disease status, and machine learning were combined to predict cytomegalovirus infection status. In a later analysis, previously published TCR beta repertoires from roughly 710 donors were re-analyzed and high-resolution HLA genotyping was added so that TCR occurrence patterns could be studied. Rather than using new phenotypic data, the later analysis identified candidate immune exposures from TCR beta sequences and from how often those sequences occurred across donors. In an earlier analysis of several hundred of the donors, high-throughput TCR beta sequencing was used to judge whether each TCR beta V gene segment behaved as functional or pseudogenic. Donor age, sex, ethnicity and CMV serostatus were collected together with the repertoire data. A later genetic analysis used genome-wide SNP genotypes for about 60% of the roughly 700 donors, treating that subset as a discovery cohort. All discovery cohort repertoires had been generated using a single sequencing platform. HLA typing covered class I and class II loci at four-digit resolution. The number of typed donors differed by locus: roughly 629-640 for A, B, C, DRB1 and DQB1; 500 to 550 for DQA1; 606 for DPA1; and roughly 490 for DPB1. A handful of DR-DQ haplotypes were handled as single units for association and clustering because linkage in the cohort was strong. Among a few hundred genotyped donors of the cohort, an average of 235,054 unique TCR beta nucleotide sequences were sequenced per donor, around 20% of them non-productive.

The cohort comprised several hundred healthy bone marrow donors. At the time of sampling, all cohort members were nominally healthy, though unrecorded immune exposures were likely present. The donor was CMV seropositive and was included in the group of 250 to 300 seropositive cohort members. Every donor gave a peripheral blood sample, and the peripheral blood mononuclear cells from that sample were used for TCR beta sequencing. The Qiagen DNeasy Blood Extraction Kit was used to extract genomic DNA from the blood cell samples. The investigation overall reported the following: In vitro tests confirmed that a few of the cytomegalovirus-associated TCR beta chains recognize cytomegalovirus antigens. Most TCR sequences were observed very rarely across donors, whereas some public TCRs were present in many individuals. An association between a missense DCLRE1C variant and V-gene and J-gene trimming of TCR beta chains was found in a later genetic analysis and replicated in an independent cohort. In both the original and validation cohorts, the classifier was reported to diagnose cytomegalovirus status with high specificity and sensitivity. In an earlier analysis of under 600 of the donors, most TCR beta V segments were observed in productive rearrangements about 90% or about 30% of the time, broadly matching IMGT annotations. A later genetic analysis reported fewer N-insertions in productive TCRs among donors in an Asian-associated ancestry cluster than the roughly 650-donor mean. Because some donors lacked HLA typing at each locus, the association tests relied only on the typed subset. Several of the top co-occurrence clusters appeared to be linked to parvovirus B19, influenza, CMV and Epstein-Barr virus, according to a later analysis. The earlier analysis of 587 of the donors excluded some 15 rarely observed V segments, including chromosome 9 orphons, because counts were too low. In a later analysis, TCR association rates were found to vary across HLA loci, with the most associated TCRs seen for DRB1 alleles and the fewest for HLA-C alleles. A later analysis found that HLA-associated TCR beta chains were more clonally expanded and had lower generation probabilities than equally common non-associated chains. The study listed over 150 TCR beta chains as associated with cytomegalovirus. In this cohort, only TCR beta chains were sequenced, and detectable features were limited by the absence of alpha or paired-chain data. According to the authors, the approach could potentially be generalized to other disease states and immunological phenotypes. Correlated functional status among segregating V segments might reflect linkage disequilibrium, but an unknown experimental factor could not be ruled out. At a false discovery rate of 0.05, a later analysis linked under 20,000 TCR beta sequences to specific HLA alleles. A further reported finding was that TCR beta sequences accurately predicted the HLA-A and HLA-B alleles for most subjects in the first cohort. CMV serostatus was the only immune exposure information available for the cohort. Presence/absence analyses assumed roughly uniform sequencing depth across donors, an assumption that may not hold. The sequencing pipeline was judged likely to have produced a cluster of highly shared sequence variants as a technical artifact. When HLA alleles, especially DR and DQ, strongly co-occurred, TCR associations were difficult to assign to individual alleles. Most CMV-associated TCR beta chains appeared to be HLA-restricted in a later analysis, and the HLA associations seemed to be driven largely by CMV exposure.

Turning to this clone: Its antigen is not yet known. The record has no base qualities; no much larger clone is one base away.

The method behind the library was the immunoSEQ multiplex PCR assay. The multiplex PCR relied on a mix of 60 forward primers for TCR Vbeta segments and 13 reverse primers for TCR Jbeta segments. A multiplex PCR assay on genomic DNA amplified the CDR3 region of rearranged TCR beta genes. The Illumina HiSeq System was used to sequence the amplified TCR beta libraries as 87-base-pair reads. In the authors' own workflow: A later analysis tallied approximately 87 million unique TCR beta chains across the 666 repertoires, and about 10 million of those chains were shared by two or more donors. Raw reads were error-corrected and collapsed into unique sequences by a nearest-neighbor algorithm in which closely related sequences were merged to remove PCR and sequencing errors. V, D and J gene segments were assigned by aligning CDR3 sequences to IMGT reference sequences. For a sequence to be retained, a match of at least six nucleotides was required to both a V gene segment and a J gene segment. Rearrangements were classified as productive when the CDR3 lacked stop codons and remained in frame with V and J, and all other rearrangements were classified as non-productive. Following IMGT convention, CDR3 was defined as the stretch from the second conserved V-encoded cysteine to the conserved J-encoded phenylalanine. Sequences without an unambiguous match to a single V gene segment were excluded from the earlier analysis of 450 to 650 of the donors. In an earlier analysis of some 590 of the donors, a V segment was called functional when productive rearrangements were above 56.7%, and segregating when the standard deviation between donors exceeded 5%. A statistical classification framework was built to diagnose cytomegalovirus status from the catalog of TCR beta chain sequences. A later analysis assigned V and J genes by comparing TCR nucleotide sequences with IMGT/GENE-DB human TR gene sequences. In a later analysis, CDR3 sequences and most-parsimonious VDJ recombination scenarios were assigned using the TCRdist pipeline. In a later analysis, each TCR beta chain was defined by its CDR3 amino acid sequence together with its V-gene family, and reads lacking a unique V-gene family were excluded. As a way to deal with suspected cross-contamination and a sequencing artifact, a later analysis dropped roughly 620 nucleotide sequences that were highly shared and had low generation probability. For each public chain, a later analysis derived a clonal expansion index from normalized ranks of inferred template counts within each repertoire. A later analysis computed generation probabilities with a VDJ recombination model fitted to out-of-frame rearrangements, and checked the results against IGoR. A later analysis scored TCR-TCR, TCR-HLA and TCR-CMV co-occurrence with hypergeometric tests, applying a repertoire-size bias correction to TCR pairs. False discovery rates were estimated in a later analysis by permuting HLA or CMV assignments 20 times. In a later analysis, co-occurring TCRs were grouped using DBSCAN, and TCRdist sequence similarity was added for clustering within HLA-allele-positive subsets. Co-occurrence clustering excluded repertoires with fewer than 30,000 or more than 120,000 public chains, plus five with anomalous nucleotide sharing. TCRdb obtained this table from immuneACCESS and retained in-frame rearrangements with V and J assigned. These tables miss some clones; where compared with another copy, unresolved V genes account for less than half of the shortfall, and the remainder is unexplained. V and J calls and clone size follow that table, whereas D and trimming were derived from the DNA. The table for this sample lists about 200,000 clones; 83% of them were counted only once. About 1.7% of the sample is in the top ten clones.

The receptor was derived from a middle-aged man in good health and CMV-seropositive. Sample: PBMCs.

The CDR3: CASSTQGAVLDTQYF. The nucleotide sequence is TGCGCCAGCAGCACCCAGGGGGCTGTTTTAGATACGCAGTATTTT. The chain is assembled from TRBV5-1 and TRBJ2-3; a stretch of 8 junction bases matches TRBD1. V is pruned by 4 bases and J by 5 bases, leaving 9 bases of the junction without a gene match. The CDR3 numbers 15 residues from cysteine through phenylalanine. The entry retains the CDR3 DNA only, 45 bases that are in frame from base 1. Looking up the germline V gene yields CDR1 SGHRS and CDR2 YFSETQ.